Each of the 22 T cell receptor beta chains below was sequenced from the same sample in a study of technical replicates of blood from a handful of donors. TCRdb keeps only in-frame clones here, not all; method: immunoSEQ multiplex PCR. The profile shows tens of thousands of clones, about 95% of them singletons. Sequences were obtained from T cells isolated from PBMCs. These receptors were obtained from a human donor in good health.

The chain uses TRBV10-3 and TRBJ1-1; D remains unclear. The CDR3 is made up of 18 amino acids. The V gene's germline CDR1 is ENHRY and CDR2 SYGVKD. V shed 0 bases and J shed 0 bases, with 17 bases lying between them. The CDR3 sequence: CAISESTSPGRVNTEAFF. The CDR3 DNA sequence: TGTGCCATCAGTGAGTCGACAAGCCCAGGTCGAGTGAACACTGAAGCTTTCTTT.

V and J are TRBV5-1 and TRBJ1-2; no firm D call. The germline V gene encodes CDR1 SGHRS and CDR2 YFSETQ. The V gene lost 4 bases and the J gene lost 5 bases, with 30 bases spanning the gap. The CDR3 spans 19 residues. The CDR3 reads CASSPRPSTEELTLYGYTF. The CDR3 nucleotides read TGCGCCAGCAGCCCCCGGCCCTCTACAGAAGAACTCACCCTATATGGCTACACCTTC.

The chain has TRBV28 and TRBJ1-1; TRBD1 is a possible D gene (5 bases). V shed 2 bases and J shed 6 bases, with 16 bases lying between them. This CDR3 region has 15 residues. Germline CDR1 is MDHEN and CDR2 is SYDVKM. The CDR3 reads CASSLRARGMAEAFF. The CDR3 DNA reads TGTGCCAGCAGTTTACGAGCTAGGGGAATGGCTGAAGCTTTCTTT.

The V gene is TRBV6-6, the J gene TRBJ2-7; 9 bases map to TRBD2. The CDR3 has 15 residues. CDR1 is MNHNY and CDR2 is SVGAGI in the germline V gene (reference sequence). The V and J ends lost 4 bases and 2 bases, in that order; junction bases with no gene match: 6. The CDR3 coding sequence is TGTGCCAGCAGTTTCAGCGGGGGGACACCCTACGAGCAGTACTTC. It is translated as CASSFSGGTPYEQYF.

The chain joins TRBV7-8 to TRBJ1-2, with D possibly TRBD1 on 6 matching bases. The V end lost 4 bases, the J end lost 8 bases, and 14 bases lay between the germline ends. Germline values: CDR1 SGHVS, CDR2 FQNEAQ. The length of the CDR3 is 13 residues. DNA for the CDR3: TGTGCCAGCAGCTCCGGGACAAGCGACGGCTACACCTTC. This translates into CASSSGTSDGYTF. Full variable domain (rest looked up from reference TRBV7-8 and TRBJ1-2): GAGVSQSPRYKVAKRGQDVALRCDPISGHVSLFWYQQALGQGPEFLTYFQNEAQLDKSGLPSDRFFAERPEGSVSTLKIQRTQQEDSAVYLCASSSGTSDGYTFGSGTRLTVV.

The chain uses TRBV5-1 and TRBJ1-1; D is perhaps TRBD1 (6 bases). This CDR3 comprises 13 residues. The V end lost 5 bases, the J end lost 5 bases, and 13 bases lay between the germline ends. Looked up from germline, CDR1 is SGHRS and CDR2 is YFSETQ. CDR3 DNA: TGCGCCAGCAGTTCAGGGGTATCTACTGAAGCTTTCTTT. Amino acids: CASSSGVSTEAFF.

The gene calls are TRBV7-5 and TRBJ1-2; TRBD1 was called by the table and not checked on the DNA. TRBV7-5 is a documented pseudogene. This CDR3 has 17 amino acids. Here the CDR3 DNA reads TGTGTCAGAAGCACGTACAGAGCCCCATTCCCCTTCTATGGCTACACCTTC. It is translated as CVRSTYRAPFPFYGYTF.

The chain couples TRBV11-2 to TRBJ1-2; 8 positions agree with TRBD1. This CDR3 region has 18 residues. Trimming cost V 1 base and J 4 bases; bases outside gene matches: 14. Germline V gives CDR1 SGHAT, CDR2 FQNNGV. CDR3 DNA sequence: TGTGCCAGCAGCTTAGGGAGGGGGCGGACAGGGCGGGCCTATGGCTACACCTTC. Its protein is CASSLGRGRTGRAYGYTF. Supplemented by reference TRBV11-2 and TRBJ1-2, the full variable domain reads EAGVAQSPRYKIIEKRQSVAFWCNPISGHATLYWYQQILGQGPKLLIQFQNNGVVDDSQLPKDRFSAERLKGVDSTLKIQPAKLEDSAVYLCASSLGRGRTGRAYGYTFGSGTRLTVV.

CDR3 nucleotide sequence: TGTGCCAGCAGGAGAGGTTCTGGGGCCAACGTCCTGACTTTC. This gives the protein CASRRGSGANVLTF. This chain links TRBV7-9 with TRBJ2-6; D gene ambiguous. CDR3 length equals 14 residues. Per germline, CDR1 SEHNR and CDR2 FQNEAQ (reference sequence). V lost 6 bases, J lost 1 base, and 7 bases lay in between.

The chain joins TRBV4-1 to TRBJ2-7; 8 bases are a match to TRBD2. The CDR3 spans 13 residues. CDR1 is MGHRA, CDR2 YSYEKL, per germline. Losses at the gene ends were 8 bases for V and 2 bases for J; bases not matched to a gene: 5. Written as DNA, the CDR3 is TGCGCCAGCTCCCGGGAGGGCCCCTACGAGCAGTACTTC. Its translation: CASSREGPYEQYF.

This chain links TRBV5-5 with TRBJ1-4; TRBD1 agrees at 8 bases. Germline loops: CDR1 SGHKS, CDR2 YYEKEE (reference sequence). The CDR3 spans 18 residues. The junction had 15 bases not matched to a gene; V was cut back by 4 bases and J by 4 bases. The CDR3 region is CASSPNRGGYSSNEKLFF. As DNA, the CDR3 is TGTGCCAGCAGCCCAAACAGGGGGGGCTATAGTAGTAATGAAAAACTGTTTTTT.

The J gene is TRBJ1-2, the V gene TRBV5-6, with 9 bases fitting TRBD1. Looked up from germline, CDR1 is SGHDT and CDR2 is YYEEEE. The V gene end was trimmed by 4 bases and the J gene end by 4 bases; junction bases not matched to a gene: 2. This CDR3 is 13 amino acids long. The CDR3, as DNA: TGTGCCAGCAGCAGGGGACAGGGCTATGGCTACACCTTC. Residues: CASSRGQGYGYTF. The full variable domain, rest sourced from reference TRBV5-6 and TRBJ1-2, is DAGVTQSPTHLIKTRGQQVTLRCSPKSGHDTVSWYQQALGQGPQFIFQYYEEEERQRGNFPDRFSGHQFPNYSSELNVNALLLGDSALYLCASSRGQGYGYTFGSGTRLTVV.

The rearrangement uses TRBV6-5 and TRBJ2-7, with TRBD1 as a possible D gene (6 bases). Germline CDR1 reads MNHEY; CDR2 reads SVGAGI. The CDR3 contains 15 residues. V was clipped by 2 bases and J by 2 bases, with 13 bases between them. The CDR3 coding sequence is TGTGCCAGCAGTTACCGGGACACGAGCGCCTACGAGCAGTACTTC. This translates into CASSYRDTSAYEQYF.

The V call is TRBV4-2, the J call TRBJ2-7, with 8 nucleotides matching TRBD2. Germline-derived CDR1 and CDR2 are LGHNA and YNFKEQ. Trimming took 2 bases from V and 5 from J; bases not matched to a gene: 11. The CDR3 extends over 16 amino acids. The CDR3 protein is CASSQKVTGGPHEQYF. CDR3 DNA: TGTGCCAGCAGCCAAAAAGTAACGGGAGGGCCCCACGAGCAGTACTTC.

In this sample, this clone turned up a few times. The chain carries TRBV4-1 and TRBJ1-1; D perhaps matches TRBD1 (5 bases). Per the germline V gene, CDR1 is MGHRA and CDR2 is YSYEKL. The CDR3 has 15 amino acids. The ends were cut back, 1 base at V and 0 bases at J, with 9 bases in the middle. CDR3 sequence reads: CASSQALTVNTEAFF. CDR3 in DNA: TGCGCCAGCAGCCAAGCTCTGACAGTGAACACTGAAGCTTTCTTT.

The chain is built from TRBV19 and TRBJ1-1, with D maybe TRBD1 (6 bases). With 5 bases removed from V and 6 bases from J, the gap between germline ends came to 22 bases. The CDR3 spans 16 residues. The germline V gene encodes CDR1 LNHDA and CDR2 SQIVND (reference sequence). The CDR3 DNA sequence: TGTGCCAGTAGTTGGTTGGTCGTACAGGGTAGCGCTGAAGCTTTCTTT. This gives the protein CASSWLVVQGSAEAFF.

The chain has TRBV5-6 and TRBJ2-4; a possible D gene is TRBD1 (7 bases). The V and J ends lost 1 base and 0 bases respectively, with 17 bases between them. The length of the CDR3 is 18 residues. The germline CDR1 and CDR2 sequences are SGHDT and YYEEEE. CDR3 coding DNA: TGTGCCAGCAGCTTGAGGACAGGACTAAACCTAGCCAAAAACATTCAGTACTTC. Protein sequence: CASSLRTGLNLAKNIQYF.

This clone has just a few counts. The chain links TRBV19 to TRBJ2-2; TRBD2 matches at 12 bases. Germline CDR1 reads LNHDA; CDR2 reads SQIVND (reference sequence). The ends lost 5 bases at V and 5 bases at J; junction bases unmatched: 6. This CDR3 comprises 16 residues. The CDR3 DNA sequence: TGTGCCAGTAGTCAACTAGCGGGGGGCAGTACCGGGGAGCTGTTTTTT. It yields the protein CASSQLAGGSTGELFF.

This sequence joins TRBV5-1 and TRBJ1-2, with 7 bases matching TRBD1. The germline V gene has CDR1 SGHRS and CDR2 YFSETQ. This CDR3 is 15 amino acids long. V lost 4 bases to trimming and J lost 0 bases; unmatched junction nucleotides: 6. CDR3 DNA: TGCGCCAGCAGCGGGGGACAGCCCTCTAACTATGGCTACACCTTC. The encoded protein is CASSGGQPSNYGYTF.

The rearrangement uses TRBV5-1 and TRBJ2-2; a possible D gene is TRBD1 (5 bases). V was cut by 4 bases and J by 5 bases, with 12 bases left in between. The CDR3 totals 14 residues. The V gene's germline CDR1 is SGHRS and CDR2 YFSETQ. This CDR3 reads CASSQAGWTGELFF. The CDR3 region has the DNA TGCGCCAGCAGCCAGGCAGGGTGGACCGGGGAGCTGTTTTTT.

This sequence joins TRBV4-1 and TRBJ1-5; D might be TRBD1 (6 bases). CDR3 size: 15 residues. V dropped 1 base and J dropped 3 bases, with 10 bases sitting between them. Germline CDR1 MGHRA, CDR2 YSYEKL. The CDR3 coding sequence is TGCGCCAGCAGCCAAGTGGACAGTTACAATCAGCCCCAGCATTTT. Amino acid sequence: CASSQVDSYNQPQHF.

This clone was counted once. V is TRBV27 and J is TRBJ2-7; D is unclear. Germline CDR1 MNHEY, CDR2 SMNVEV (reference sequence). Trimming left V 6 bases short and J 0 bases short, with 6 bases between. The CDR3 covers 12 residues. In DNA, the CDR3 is TGTGCCAGCAGCTCCCCCTCCTACGAGCAGTACTTC. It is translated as CASSSPSYEQYF.